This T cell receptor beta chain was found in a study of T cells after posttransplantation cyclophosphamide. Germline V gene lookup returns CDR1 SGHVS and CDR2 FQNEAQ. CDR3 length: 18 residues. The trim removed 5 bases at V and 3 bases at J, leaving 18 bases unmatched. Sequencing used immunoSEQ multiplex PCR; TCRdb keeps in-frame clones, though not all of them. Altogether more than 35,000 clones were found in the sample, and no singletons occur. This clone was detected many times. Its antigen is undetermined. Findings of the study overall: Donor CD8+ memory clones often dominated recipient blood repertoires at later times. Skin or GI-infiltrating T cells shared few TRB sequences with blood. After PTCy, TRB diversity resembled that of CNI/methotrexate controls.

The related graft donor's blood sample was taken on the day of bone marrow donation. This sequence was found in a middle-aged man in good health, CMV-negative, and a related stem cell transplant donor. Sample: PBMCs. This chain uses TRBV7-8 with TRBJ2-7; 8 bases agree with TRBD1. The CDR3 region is CASSRALLGTGVGYEQYF. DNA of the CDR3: TGTGCCAGCAGCCGGGCGCTACTGGGGACAGGAGTAGGCTACGAGCAGTACTTC. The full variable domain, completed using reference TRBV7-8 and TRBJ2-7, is GAGVSQSPRYKVAKRGQDVALRCDPISGHVSLFWYQQALGQGPEFLTYFQNEAQLDKSGLPSDRFFAERPEGSVSTLKIQRTQQEDSAVYLCASSRALLGTGVGYEQYFGPGTRLTVT.